The 6 T cell receptor beta chains presented below share a single source sample, sequenced in a study of T-cell memory formation after mild COVID-19. In TCRdb, the 5' RACE reads were re-called with MiXCR into one record per CDR3 protein. The sample has almost 550,000 distinct CDR3 sequences; about 20% are singletons. Sequenced sample: PBMCs or a T cell subset sorted from them (not recorded which). All receptors derive from an adult woman who had mild COVID-19 (a few samples of this study predate the infection). Cell type and time point are not known.

A single count supports this clonotype. This chain connects TRBV6-5 to TRBJ2-6; the D call may be TRBD1 or TRBD2 (5 bases each). V was clipped by 4 bases and J by 0 bases, with 19 bases between them. This CDR3 comprises 19 residues. The germline gives CDR1 MNHEY, CDR2 SVGAGI. CDR3 sequence: CASSLAFRDPGSGANVLTF. The CDR3 coding sequence is TGTGCCAGCAGTTTAGCCTTCAGGGACCCCGGCTCTGGGGCCAACGTCCTGACTTTC.

The table lists this clonotype with a few counts. The chain has TRBV20-1 and TRBJ2-1; 7 bases agree with TRBD2. The CDR3 length is 18 residues. J lost 5 bases, V lost 2 bases, and 18 bases had no gene match. The germline CDR1 and CDR2 sequences are DFQATT and SNEGSKA (reference sequence). The CDR3 loop is CSARIFSLGTGGNNEQFF. The CDR3 DNA sequence: TGCAGTGCTAGAATTTTCAGCCTGGGGACCGGGGGGAACAATGAGCAGTTCTTC.

This clonotype was found a few times. The rearrangement links TRBV6-6 to TRBJ2-7, with D unresolved. Germline lookup yields CDR1 MNHNY and CDR2 SVGAGI (reference sequence). The CDR3 totals 12 residues. V was cut by 6 bases and J by 6 bases, with 12 bases left in between. CDR3 coding DNA: TGTGCCAGCAGCTCCGCCTATGGCGAGCAGTACTTC. Translating gives CASSSAYGEQYF.

The gene calls are TRBV20-1 and TRBJ2-7; 9 bases map to TRBD1. The J segment lost 3 bases and the V segment lost 5 bases, leaving 8 bases of the junction unmatched. This CDR3 comprises 14 residues. Germline CDR1 and CDR2: DFQATT and SNEGSKA (reference sequence). For the CDR3, the DNA is TGCAGTGCTCGGTCCCGGGACAGGGACTACGAGCAGTACTTC. This translates into CSARSRDRDYEQYF.

The gene calls are TRBV7-2 and TRBJ2-1; TRBD2 matches 7 bases. CDR3 length: 17 residues. The ends lost 4 bases at V and 4 bases at J; junction bases unmatched: 13. The V gene's germline CDR1 is SGHTA and CDR2 FQGNSA. CDR3 residues: CASSWEWSGKLYNEQFF. CDR3 coding DNA: TGTGCCAGCAGCTGGGAATGGAGCGGGAAGCTTTACAATGAGCAGTTCTTC. Filled out from reference TRBV7-2 and TRBJ2-1, the complete variable domain reads GAGVSQSPSNKVTEKGKDVELRCDPISGHTALYWYRQSLGQGLEFLIYFQGNSAPDKSGLPSDRFSAERTGGSVSTLTIQRTQQEDSAVYLCASSWEWSGKLYNEQFFGPGTRLTVL.

The V and J genes are TRBV6-5 and TRBJ1-1, with 7 bases aligning to TRBD1. The ends lost 2 bases at V and 8 bases at J; junction bases unmatched: 14. This CDR3 is 16 amino acids long. CDR1 is MNHEY, CDR2 SVGAGI, per germline. The CDR3 reads CASSYTKPGTAGEAFF. The CDR3 DNA is TGTGCCAGCAGTTACACTAAACCCGGGACAGCCGGCGAAGCTTTCTTT.